The 8 T cell receptor beta chains in this list originate from one sample, sequenced in a study of CD8 T cells in Susac syndrome (dated by TCRdb to the late 2010s). The method was the immunoSEQ multiplex PCR assay. RNA was extracted with the RNeasy kit and about 0.5 to 1 ug was reverse transcribed using random hexamers. The public reads were reprocessed in TCRdb via fastp at Q25 and MiXCR, keeping in-frame beta chains. CDR3 protein duplicates are merged, each entry listing the most common genes and DNA. The sample has some 200,000 distinct CDR3 sequences on record, more than 85% of them singletons. 0.087% of the sample lies in the top ten. Sequenced: CD4+ T cells from PBMCs. The receptors here all came from a human donor with Susac syndrome.

This clonotype was counted once. V and J are TRBV30 and TRBJ1-2; the match to TRBD1 covers 8 bases. The CDR3 covers 15 residues. The V gene's germline CDR1 is GTSNPN and CDR2 SVGIG (reference sequence). V lost 1 base and J lost 3; bases outside the gene matches: 7. CDR3 bases: TGTGCCTGGAGTGCCCGGGACAGGAGTTACTATGGCTACACCTTC. Its translation: CAWSARDRSYYGYTF.

The chain joins TRBV5-1 to TRBJ2-1; TRBD2 might be the D (6 bases). V was pared by 1 base and J by 1 base, with 6 bases between. The germline V gene has CDR1 SGHRS and CDR2 YFSETQ. This CDR3 spans 14 amino acids. CDR3 nucleotides: TGCGCCAGCAGCTTGCTAGCGTCCTACAATGAGCAGTTCTTC. This gives the protein CASSLLASYNEQFF.

This chain connects TRBV24-1 to TRBJ2-3; 14 nucleotides match TRBD2. This CDR3 contains 19 residues. From germline, CDR1 is KGHDR and CDR2 SFDVKD. V was pared by 0 bases and J by 2 bases, with 6 bases of the junction left unmatched. This chain's CDR3 is CATSDLQGLAGEITDTQYF. For the CDR3, the DNA is TGTGCCACCAGTGATTTGCAGGGACTAGCGGGGGAGATCACAGATACGCAGTATTTT.

This chain uses TRBV12-3 or TRBV12-4 with TRBJ1-4, with 9 bases identical to TRBD1. This CDR3 is 15 amino acids long. J lost 6 bases, V lost 1 base, and 3 bases had no gene match. This CDR3 is CASSLGDRDDEKLFF. As DNA, the CDR3 is TGTGCCAGCAGTTTAGGGGACAGGGATGATGAAAAACTGTTTTTT.

CDR3 protein: CASSSGQTNTGELFF. The CDR3 DNA reads TGTGCCAGCAGTTCAGGACAGACGAACACCGGGGAGCTGTTTTTT. The chain is built from TRBV27 and TRBJ2-2; possible D gene TRBD1, 6 bases. Per the germline V gene, CDR1 is MNHEY and CDR2 is SMNVEV (reference sequence). The CDR3 length is 15 residues. The ends were cut back, 4 bases at V and 0 bases at J, with 9 bases in the middle.

The rearrangement links TRBV12-3 or TRBV12-4 to TRBJ2-1; 9 bases align to TRBD2. Losses at the gene ends were 3 bases for V and 10 bases for J; bases not matched to a gene: 4. This CDR3 has 13 residues. The CDR3 DNA sequence: TGTGCCAGCAGTTTGAGGGCGGGAGGGGAGCAGTTCTTC. Encoded protein: CASSLRAGGEQFF.

V and J are TRBV12-3 or TRBV12-4 and TRBJ2-2; the D is unclear. This CDR3 contains 12 residues. The germline V and J ends were trimmed by 2 bases and 8 bases, with 6 bases remaining between them. The CDR3 nucleotides are TGTGCCAGCAGTTTAACGTCGGGGGAGCTGTTTTTT. Amino acid sequence: CASSLTSGELFF.

The genes are TRBV2 and TRBJ1-1, with D perhaps matching TRBD1 (6 bases). Germline V lookup: CDR1 SNHLY, CDR2 FYNNEI. This CDR3 is 14 amino acids long. The V gene lost 6 bases and the J gene lost 1 base, with 12 bases spanning the gap. The CDR3 coding sequence is TGTGCCAGCAGCGACGGGACATGGAACACTGAAGCTTTCTTT. This encodes CASSDGTWNTEAFF.